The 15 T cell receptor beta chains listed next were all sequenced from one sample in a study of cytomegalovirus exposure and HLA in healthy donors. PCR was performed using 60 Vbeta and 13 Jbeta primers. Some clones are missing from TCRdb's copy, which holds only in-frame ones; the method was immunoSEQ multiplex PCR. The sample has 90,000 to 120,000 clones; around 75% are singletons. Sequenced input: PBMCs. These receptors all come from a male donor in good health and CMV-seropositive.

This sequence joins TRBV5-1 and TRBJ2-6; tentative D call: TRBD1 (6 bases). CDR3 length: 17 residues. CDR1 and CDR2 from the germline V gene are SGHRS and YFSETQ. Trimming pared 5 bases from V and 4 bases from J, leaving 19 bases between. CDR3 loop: CASSPDISGAGANVLTF. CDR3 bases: TGCGCCAGCAGTCCTGATATTTCAGGGGCCGGGGCCAACGTCCTGACTTTC.

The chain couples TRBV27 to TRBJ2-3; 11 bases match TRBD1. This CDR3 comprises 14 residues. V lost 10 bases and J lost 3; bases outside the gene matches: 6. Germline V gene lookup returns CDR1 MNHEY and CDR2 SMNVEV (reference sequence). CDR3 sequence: CATTGTGGTDTQYF. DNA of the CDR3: TGTGCCACCACCGGGACAGGGGGTACAGATACGCAGTATTTT.

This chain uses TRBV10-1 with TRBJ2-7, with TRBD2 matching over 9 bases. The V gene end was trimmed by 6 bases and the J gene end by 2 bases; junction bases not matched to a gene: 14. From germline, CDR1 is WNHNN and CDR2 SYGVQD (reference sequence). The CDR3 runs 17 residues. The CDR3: CASSRPGLAGATYEQYF. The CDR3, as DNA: TGCGCCAGCAGCCGCCCGGGACTAGCAGGGGCAACCTACGAGCAGTACTTC.

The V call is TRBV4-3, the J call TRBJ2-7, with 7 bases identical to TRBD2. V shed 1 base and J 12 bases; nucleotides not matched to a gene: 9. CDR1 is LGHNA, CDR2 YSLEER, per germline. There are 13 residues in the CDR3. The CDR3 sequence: CASSQVTAGVPYF. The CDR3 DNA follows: TGCGCCAGCAGCCAAGTGACGGCGGGGGTTCCGTACTTC.

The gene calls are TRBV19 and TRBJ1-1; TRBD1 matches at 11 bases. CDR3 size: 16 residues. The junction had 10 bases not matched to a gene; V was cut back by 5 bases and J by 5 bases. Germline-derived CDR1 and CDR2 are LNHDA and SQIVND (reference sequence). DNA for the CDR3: TGTGCCAGTAGTGCCCCGGGACAGGGGGTGGGGACTGAAGCTTTCTTT. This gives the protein CASSAPGQGVGTEAFF.

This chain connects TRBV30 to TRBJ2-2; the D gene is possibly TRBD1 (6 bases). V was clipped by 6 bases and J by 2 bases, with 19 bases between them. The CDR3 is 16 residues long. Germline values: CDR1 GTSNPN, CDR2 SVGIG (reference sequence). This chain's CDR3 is CACRARNRVNTGELFF. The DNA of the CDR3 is TGTGCCTGCCGAGCCCGGAACAGGGTTAACACCGGGGAGCTGTTTTTT.

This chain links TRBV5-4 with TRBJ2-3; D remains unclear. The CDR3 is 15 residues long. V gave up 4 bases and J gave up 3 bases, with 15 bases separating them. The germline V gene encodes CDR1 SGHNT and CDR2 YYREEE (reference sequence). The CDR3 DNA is TGTGCCAGCAGCGAGGCCCTTTTCGGTACAGATACGCAGTATTTT. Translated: CASSEALFGTDTQYF. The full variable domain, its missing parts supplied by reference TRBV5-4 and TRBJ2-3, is ETGVTQSPTHLIKTRGQQVTLRCSSQSGHNTVSWYQQALGQGPQFIFQYYREEENGRGNFPPRFSGLQFPNYSSELNVNALELDDSALYLCASSEALFGTDTQYFGPGTRLTVL.

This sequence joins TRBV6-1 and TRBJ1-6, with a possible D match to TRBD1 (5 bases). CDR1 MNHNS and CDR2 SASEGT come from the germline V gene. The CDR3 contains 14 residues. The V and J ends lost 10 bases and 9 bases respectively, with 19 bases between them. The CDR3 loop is CAIARTSQGSPLHF. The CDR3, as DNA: TGTGCCATAGCAAGGACAAGTCAAGGTTCACCCCTCCACTTT.

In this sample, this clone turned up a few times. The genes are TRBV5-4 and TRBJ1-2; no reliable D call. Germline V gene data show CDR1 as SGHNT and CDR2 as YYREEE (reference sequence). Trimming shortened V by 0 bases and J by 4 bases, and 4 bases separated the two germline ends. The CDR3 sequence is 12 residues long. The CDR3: CASSLDSYGYTF. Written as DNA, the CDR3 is TGTGCCAGCAGCTTGGACAGCTATGGCTACACCTTC.

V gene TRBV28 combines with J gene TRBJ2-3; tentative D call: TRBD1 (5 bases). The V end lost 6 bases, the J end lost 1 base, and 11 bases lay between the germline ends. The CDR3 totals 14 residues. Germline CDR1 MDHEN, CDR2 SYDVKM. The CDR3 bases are TGTGCCAGCAGCCCCCCGACAGGCACAGATACGCAGTATTTT. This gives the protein CASSPPTGTDTQYF.

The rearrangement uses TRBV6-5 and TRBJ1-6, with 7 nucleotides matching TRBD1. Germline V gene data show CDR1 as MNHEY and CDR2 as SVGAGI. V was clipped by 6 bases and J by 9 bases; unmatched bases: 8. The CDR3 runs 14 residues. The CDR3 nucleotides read TGTGCCAGCAGCAGACAGGGCCGGGGTTCACCCCTCCACTTT. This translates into CASSRQGRGSPLHF.

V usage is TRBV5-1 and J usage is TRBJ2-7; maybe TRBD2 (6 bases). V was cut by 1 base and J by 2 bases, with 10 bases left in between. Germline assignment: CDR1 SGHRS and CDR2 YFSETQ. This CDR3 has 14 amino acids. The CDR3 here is CASSLLRGPYEQYF. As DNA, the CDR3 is TGCGCCAGCAGCTTGCTGCGGGGTCCCTACGAGCAGTACTTC.

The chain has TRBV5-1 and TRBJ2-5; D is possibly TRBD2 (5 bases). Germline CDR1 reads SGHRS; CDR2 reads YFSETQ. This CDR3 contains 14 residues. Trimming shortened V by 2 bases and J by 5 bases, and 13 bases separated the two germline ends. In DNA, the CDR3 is TGCGCCAGCAGCTTATCCCCTCGCGGGGAGACCCAGTACTTC. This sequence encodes CASSLSPRGETQYF. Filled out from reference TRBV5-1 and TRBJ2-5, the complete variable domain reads KAGVTQTPRYLIKTRGQQVTLSCSPISGHRSVSWYQQTPGQGLQFLFEYFSETQRNKGNFPGRFSGRQFSNSRSEMNVSTLELGDSALYLCASSLSPRGETQYFGPGTRLLVL.

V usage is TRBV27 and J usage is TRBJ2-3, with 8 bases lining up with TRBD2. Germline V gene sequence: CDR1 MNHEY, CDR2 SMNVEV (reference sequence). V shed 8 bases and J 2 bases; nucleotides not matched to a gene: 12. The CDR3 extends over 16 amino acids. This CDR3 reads CASETRGGKLTDTQYF. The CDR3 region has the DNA TGTGCCAGCGAGACACGGGGGGGGAAACTCACAGATACGCAGTATTTT.

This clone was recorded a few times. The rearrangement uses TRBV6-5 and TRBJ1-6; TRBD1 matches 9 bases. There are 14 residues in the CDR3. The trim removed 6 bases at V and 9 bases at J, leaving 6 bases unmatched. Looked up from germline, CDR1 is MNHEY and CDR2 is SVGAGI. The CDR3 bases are TGTGCCAGCAGCCCCGGGACAGGGATTTCACCCCTCCACTTT. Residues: CASSPGTGISPLHF.